Listed here are 22 T cell receptor beta chains from one sample, sequenced in a study of molecular identifiers for immune sequencing clone quantification. TCRdb re-called the PCR reads with MiXCR, one entry per CDR3 protein. The repertoire consists of approximately 100,000 distinct CDR3 sequences, with roughly 38% occurring once and the leading ten covering less than 5%. Sequencing used naive CD8+ T cells from blood, with Jurkat cell RNA spiked in. Subset in this sample: FACS-sorted CD8+CD4-CCR7+CD45RA+ naive T cells. These receptors were taken from a human donor in good health. Some libraries in this study had Jurkat cell RNA spiked in.

The sample holds a few counts of this clonotype. The V and J genes are TRBV28 and TRBJ2-3; 11 bases map to TRBD1. CDR1 and CDR2 (germline): MDHEN, SYDVKM. The V and J ends lost 3 bases and 4 bases, in that order; junction bases with no gene match: 3. The length of the CDR3 is 15 residues. Here the CDR3 reads CASSFPGQGADTQYF. In DNA form, the CDR3 reads TGTGCCAGCAGTTTCCCGGGACAGGGGGCAGATACGCAGTATTTT.

The table lists this clonotype with a few counts. The chain carries TRBV20-1 and TRBJ1-5; possibly TRBD1 for D (5 bases). This CDR3 has 15 residues. V lost 6 bases, J lost 0 bases, and 15 bases lay in between. CDR1 is DFQATT and CDR2 is SNEGSKA in the germline V gene (reference sequence). CDR3 protein: CSARRGDGSNQPQHF. CDR3 nucleotide sequence: TGCAGTGCCAGACGGGGGGACGGTAGCAATCAGCCCCAGCATTTT.

This clonotype appeared once. This sequence may be a read error, since a much larger clone differs from it by one base. Because it lacks the conserved phenylalanine or tryptophan at the end, this CDR3 is likely a read error. J is TRBJ2-3 and V is TRBV7-6, with D perhaps TRBD2 (5 bases). Trimming pared 3 bases from V and 3 bases from J, leaving 7 bases between. The length of the CDR3 is 13 residues. Germline CDR1 SGHVS, CDR2 FNYEAQ. In nucleotides, the CDR3 is TGTGCCAGCAGCTTGGAGCGGACAGATACGCAGTATTCT. It translates to CASSLERTDTQYS.

At least ten counts were recorded for this clonotype. The CDR3 protein is CASSFPFSTDTQYF. CDR3 nucleotide sequence: TGTGCCAGCAGTTTCCCCTTTTCCACAGATACGCAGTATTTT. This chain joins TRBV28 and TRBJ2-3; no definite D call. The CDR3 spans 14 residues. V lost 3 bases, J lost 2 bases, and 9 bases lay in between. Germline V CDR1 and CDR2: MDHEN, SYDVKM.

A remark on this clonotype: One junction end disagrees with the germline gene, perhaps due to a read error. The chain links TRBV7-2 to TRBJ2-1; a possible D gene is TRBD1 (6 bases). Germline lookup yields CDR1 SGHTA and CDR2 FQGNSA. The CDR3 has 15 residues. CDR3 region: CASSLQGYSYKEQFF. Here the CDR3 DNA reads TGTGCCAGCAGCTTACAGGGGTACTCCTACAAGGAGCAGTTCTTC.

This clonotype was counted ten times or more. This sequence joins TRBV6-5 and TRBJ2-7; TRBD1 agrees at 7 bases. V dropped 6 bases and J dropped 4; count of bases not matched to a gene: 3. The CDR3 sequence is 12 residues long. CDR1 MNHEY and CDR2 SVGAGI come from the germline V gene. The CDR3 loop reads CASSQQGYEQYF. Written as DNA, the CDR3 is TGTGCCAGCAGCCAACAGGGGTACGAGCAGTACTTC.

This chain connects TRBV28 to TRBJ2-5; perhaps D is TRBD1 or TRBD2 (6 bases each). The germline V gene has CDR1 MDHEN and CDR2 SYDVKM. The CDR3 spans 14 residues. The V gene lost 5 bases and the J gene lost 5 bases, with 15 bases spanning the gap. Here the CDR3 reads CASSIPGARETQYF. The CDR3 nucleotides read TGTGCCAGCAGTATTCCGGGGGCGCGGGAGACCCAGTACTTC.

This clonotype was observed many times. This chain joins TRBV20-1 and TRBJ2-7; 8 positions match TRBD2. There are 14 residues in the CDR3. CDR1 DFQATT and CDR2 SNEGSKA come from the germline V gene (reference sequence). V gave up 3 bases and J gave up 1 base; unmatched junction bases: 5. DNA for the CDR3: TGCAGTGCTAGGGGGACTAGGAGGTCCTACGAGCAGTACTTC. It encodes CSARGTRRSYEQYF.

In nucleotides, the CDR3 is TGTGCCAGCCTGCCCGGAAACCCGGGCCGGGGCACTGAAGCTTTCTTT. This codes for CASLPGNPGRGTEAFF. This sequence joins TRBV7-9 and TRBJ1-1; unclear D gene. Trimming took 8 bases from V and 4 from J, leaving 23 bases between them. CDR3 length equals 16 residues. Per the germline V gene, CDR1 is SEHNR and CDR2 is FQNEAQ (reference sequence). Together with reference TRBV7-9 and TRBJ1-1, the CDR3 gives the full variable domain: DTGVSQNPRHKITKRGQNVTFRCDPISEHNRLYWYRQTLGQGPEFLTYFQNEAQLEKSRLLSDRFSAERPKGSFSTLEIQRTEQGDSAMYLCASLPGNPGRGTEAFFGQGTRLTVV.

V and J are TRBV19 and TRBJ2-6; 9 bases are a match to TRBD1. The germline V gene encodes CDR1 LNHDA and CDR2 SQIVND (reference sequence). The CDR3 sequence is 18 residues long. V lost 6 bases, J lost 4 bases, and 13 bases stayed unmatched. CDR3 sequence reads: CASRFPGQGVPGANVLTF. In DNA form, the CDR3 reads TGTGCCAGTAGATTTCCGGGACAGGGTGTACCGGGGGCCAACGTCCTGACTTTC.

Here the CDR3 reads CASSYGTAEYEQYF. CDR3 in DNA: TGCGCCAGCAGCTACGGGACAGCGGAATACGAGCAGTACTTC. The chain joins TRBV5-1 to TRBJ2-7; 7 bases are shared with TRBD1. CDR3 length: 14 amino acids. V shed 3 bases and J 4 bases; nucleotides not matched to a gene: 7. Per germline, CDR1 SGHRS and CDR2 YFSETQ.

Comment on this clonotype: A clone one base away is much larger, so this may be a read error. This rearrangement joins TRBV29-1 to TRBJ2-2; D is perhaps TRBD1 or TRBD2 (5 bases each). There are 14 residues in the CDR3. Per the germline V gene, CDR1 is SQVTM and CDR2 is ANQGSEA. This CDR3 is CSVPLTENTGELIF. The CDR3 DNA follows: TGCAGCGTGCCCCTGACAGAGAACACCGGGGAGCTGATTTTT.

This clonotype was detected only a few times. The chain is built from TRBV7-9 and TRBJ2-7; the D gene is possibly TRBD2 (5 bases). V was shortened by 2 bases and J by 6 bases, with 14 bases between the two germline ends. This CDR3 spans 14 amino acids. Germline values: CDR1 SEHNR, CDR2 FQNEAQ (reference sequence). For the CDR3, the DNA is TGTGCCAGCAGCTTACGGATCGGGGTCGGCGAGCAGTACTTC. It encodes CASSLRIGVGEQYF.

This chain uses TRBV11-2 with TRBJ1-6, with a weak D call TRBD1 (5 bases). The length of the CDR3 is 15 residues. The germline CDR1 and CDR2 sequences are SGHAT and FQNNGV. The V end lost 4 bases, the J end lost 4 bases, and 11 bases lay between the germline ends. CDR3 DNA: TGTGCCAGCAGCTCCAGACAGCTGTATAATTCACCCCTCCACTTT. This codes for CASSSRQLYNSPLHF.

The chain combines TRBV7-9 with TRBJ1-3; no definite D call. Looked up from germline, CDR1 is SEHNR and CDR2 is FQNEAQ (reference sequence). The CDR3 has 16 residues. V shed 1 base and J shed 0 bases, with 10 bases lying between them. CDR3 amino acids: CASSLVGRSSGNTIYF. CDR3 nucleotides: TGTGCCAGCAGCTTAGTAGGGAGGTCCTCTGGAAACACCATATATTTT.

This clonotype was seen a handful of times. The chain is built from TRBV13 and TRBJ1-4; the D is unclear. This CDR3 has 16 amino acids. CDR1 is PRHDT, CDR2 FYEKMQ, per germline (reference sequence). The germline V and J ends were trimmed by 0 bases and 0 bases, with 8 bases remaining between them. The CDR3 DNA follows: TGTGCCAGCAGCTTAGGGGGCGGGCCAACTAATGAAAAACTGTTTTTT. Translated: CASSLGGGPTNEKLFF.

This clonotype appeared once. A much larger clone sits a single nucleotide away, making a read error possible. CDR3 nucleotides: TGTGCCAGCAGCGAACTTAATTACAAAGAGCAGTTCTTC. This codes for CASSELNYKEQFF. The chain is built from TRBV7-2 and TRBJ2-1; D remains ambiguous. Germline lookup yields CDR1 SGHTA and CDR2 FQGNSA. The CDR3 has 13 amino acids. Full variable domain (outside the CDR3, taken from reference TRBV7-2 and TRBJ2-1): GAGVSQSPSNKVTEKGKDVELRCDPISGHTALYWYRQSLGQGLEFLIYFQGNSAPDKSGLPSDRFSAERTGGSVSTLTIQRTQQEDSAVYLCASSELNYKEQFFGPGTRLTVL.

V and J are TRBV7-9 and TRBJ2-7; 11 positions match TRBD2. The CDR3 runs 14 residues. Losses at the gene ends were 7 bases for V and 3 bases for J; bases not matched to a gene: 5. Germline V gene lookup returns CDR1 SEHNR and CDR2 FQNEAQ (reference sequence). CDR3 amino acids: CASTYGTSGYEQYF. In nucleotides, the CDR3 is TGTGCCAGCACCTACGGGACTAGCGGCTACGAGCAGTACTTC. The full variable domain, with the rest looked up from reference TRBV7-9 and TRBJ2-7, is DTGVSQNPRHKITKRGQNVTFRCDPISEHNRLYWYRQTLGQGPEFLTYFQNEAQLEKSRLLSDRFSAERPKGSFSTLEIQRTEQGDSAMYLCASTYGTSGYEQYFGPGTRLTVT.

The V and J genes are TRBV5-6 and TRBJ2-7; perhaps TRBD1 as D (5 bases). Trimming took off 2 bases at V and 7 bases at J, with 10 bases between the two ends. Germline lookup yields CDR1 SGHDT and CDR2 YYEEEE. CDR3 length: 12 residues. The CDR3 DNA follows: TGTGCCAGCAGCTTACAGGTGCGGGAGCAGTACTTC. This codes for CASSLQVREQYF. The full variable domain, with the rest looked up from reference TRBV5-6 and TRBJ2-7, is DAGVTQSPTHLIKTRGQQVTLRCSPKSGHDTVSWYQQALGQGPQFIFQYYEEEERQRGNFPDRFSGHQFPNYSSELNVNALLLGDSALYLCASSLQVREQYFGPGTRLTVT.

In its sample, this clonotype was seen a few times. The missing conserved phenylalanine or tryptophan at the end of this CDR3 makes a read error likely. V is TRBV7-2 and J is TRBJ2-1, with TRBD2 matching over 12 bases. This CDR3 comprises 18 residues. Unmatched junction bases numbered 8, after V lost 4 bases and J lost 1 base. Germline V CDR1 and CDR2: SGHTA, FQGNSA. The CDR3 nucleotides are TGTGCCAGCAGCTACGCCCCTAGCGGGAGGGCGTCCTACAATGAGCAGTTCATC. Translating it yields CASSYAPSGRASYNEQFI.

V is TRBV5-4 and J is TRBJ2-5; unclear D gene. CDR1 SGHNT and CDR2 YYREEE come from the germline V gene (reference sequence). The CDR3 length is 15 residues. Trimming took 4 bases from V and 4 from J, leaving 17 bases between them. The CDR3 coding sequence is TGTGCCAGCAGCCTCGGCCTTGAAGCCGCAGAGACCCAGTACTTC. It translates to CASSLGLEAAETQYF.

There are many counts of this clonotype. This chain uses TRBV28 with TRBJ1-2; D is unclear. Germline V gene data show CDR1 as MDHEN and CDR2 as SYDVKM. V shed 5 bases and J shed 5 bases, with 18 bases lying between them. CDR3 length: 15 amino acids. The DNA of the CDR3 is TGTGCCAGCAGTCCACTCCAGGAGATACATTATGGCTACACCTTC. Translating it yields CASSPLQEIHYGYTF.